These 21 T cell receptor beta chains were all obtained from the same sample, sequenced in a study of T-cell reconstitution after alpha-beta-depleted transplantation in children. This sample's TCRbeta library carried unique molecular identifier barcodes. In TCRdb, the PCR reads were re-called with MiXCR into one record per CDR3 protein. The sample lists 250,000 to 300,000 distinct CDR3 sequences, about 9.9% occurring once. The material sequenced was peripheral blood, taken 180 days after TCRalphabeta/CD19-depleted stem cell transplant. These receptors were obtained from a male patient aged 2-9 years who had a stem cell transplant for chronic granulomatous disease, so the T cells may come from the graft donor.

This clonotype was counted many times. The chain recombines TRBV20-1 with TRBJ2-3; TRBD2 matches 14 bases. The CDR3 consists of 18 residues. V lost 6 bases, J lost 2 bases, and 13 bases stayed unmatched. Looked up from germline, CDR1 is DFQATT and CDR2 is SNEGSKA (reference sequence). Here the CDR3 DNA reads TGCAGTGCAGTAGTCAGGCCGACTAGCGGGGGGGCCACAGATACGCAGTATTTT. It specifies CSAVVRPTSGGATDTQYF.

A remark on this clonotype: A clone one base away is much larger, so this may be a read error. This chain uses TRBV5-1 with TRBJ1-1; no clear D. Germline CDR1 reads SGHRS; CDR2 reads YFSETQ. V was pared by 10 bases and J by 5 bases, with 12 bases between. CDR3 length equals 11 residues. CDR3 protein: CAGLRHTEAFF. CDR3 DNA: TGCGCCGGCCTGCGGCATACTGAAGCTTTCTTT.

The chain has TRBV6-1 and TRBJ2-2; D is ambiguous. Germline CDR1 MNHNS, CDR2 SASEGT. Trimming shortened V by 10 bases and J by 7 bases, and 16 bases separated the two germline ends. The CDR3 covers 13 residues. DNA for the CDR3: TGTGCCATCAATGCCCTGACCAGCGGGGAGCTGTTTTTT. Translated: CAINALTSGELFF.

At least ten counts were recorded for this clonotype. This rearrangement joins TRBV20-1 to TRBJ2-5, with 10 bases identical to TRBD2. Trimming removed 3 bases from V and 4 bases from J; junction bases left unmatched: 8. Germline values: CDR1 DFQATT, CDR2 SNEGSKA (reference sequence). The CDR3 loop spans 15 amino acids. The CDR3 region has the DNA TGCAGTGCTAGTATTCCGGGACTAGCGACAGAGACCCAGTACTTC. This gives the protein CSASIPGLATETQYF.

This clonotype appeared many times. V and J are TRBV18 and TRBJ1-5; weak D call: TRBD1 (5 bases). The CDR3 spans 13 residues. V gave up 0 bases and J gave up 5 bases, with 5 bases separating them. The germline CDR1 and CDR2 sequences are KGHSH and LQKENI. Here the CDR3 reads CASSPPGDQPQHF. CDR3 bases: TGTGCCAGCTCACCACCGGGGGATCAGCCCCAGCATTTT.

The rearrangement links TRBV12-3 or TRBV12-4 to TRBJ2-1; 9 bases match TRBD1. The V and J ends lost 1 base and 7 bases, in that order; junction bases with no gene match: 8. CDR3 length equals 16 residues. The CDR3 nucleotides read TGTGCCAGCAGTTTAGTCTGGGGACAGGGCGTAAATGAGCAGTTCTTC. Translation: CASSLVWGQGVNEQFF.

In its sample, this clonotype was seen many times. J is TRBJ2-2 and V is TRBV12-3 or TRBV12-4; 11 bases are shared with TRBD2. V lost 5 bases and J lost 0; bases outside the gene matches: 5. CDR3 length equals 17 residues. The CDR3 sequence: CASSLRLAGPNTGELFF. The DNA of the CDR3 is TGTGCCAGCAGTCTCCGACTAGCGGGGCCGAACACCGGGGAGCTGTTTTTT.

This clonotype was recorded many times. The CDR3 loop is CASFGVANTEAFF. For the CDR3, the DNA is TGTGCCAGCTTTGGGGTGGCGAACACTGAAGCTTTCTTT. This chain uses TRBV28 with TRBJ1-1; D is ambiguous. CDR1 is MDHEN, CDR2 SYDVKM, per germline. This CDR3 has 13 amino acids. Trimming removed 8 bases from V and 1 base from J, with 11 bases in between.

This clonotype came up many times. The J gene is TRBJ2-1, the V gene TRBV7-7; D assignment may be TRBD1 or TRBD2 (6 bases each). This CDR3 spans 15 amino acids. The ends were cut back, 1 base at V and 7 bases at J, with 14 bases in the middle. Per the germline V gene, CDR1 is SSHAT and CDR2 is FNYEAQ (reference sequence). CDR3 sequence: CASSLGVGGWNEQFF. In nucleotides, the CDR3 is TGTGCCAGCAGCTTAGGTGTAGGGGGGTGGAATGAGCAGTTCTTC.

The sample holds many counts of this clonotype. J is TRBJ2-1 and V is TRBV19; D is ambiguous. Between the trimmed V and J ends, which lost 6 bases and 0 bases, there was a span of 18 bases. This CDR3 has 17 amino acids. Looked up from germline, CDR1 is LNHDA and CDR2 is SQIVND (reference sequence). DNA of the CDR3: TGTGCCAGTAGGTTATTCTCGGGCGCTAGCTCCTACAATGAGCAGTTCTTC. Protein: CASRLFSGASSYNEQFF.

The sample holds many counts of this clonotype. The chain joins TRBV24-1 to TRBJ2-7; perhaps D is TRBD1 or TRBD2 (5 bases each). The CDR3 loop spans 15 amino acids. Germline loops: CDR1 KGHDR, CDR2 SFDVKD. Trimming shortened V by 4 bases and J by 7 bases, and 19 bases separated the two germline ends. The CDR3 reads CATSDPGTGRQEQYF. The CDR3 DNA follows: TGTGCCACCAGTGACCCCGGGACCGGAAGGCAGGAGCAGTACTTC.

In this sample, this clonotype turned up many times. V usage is TRBV20-1 and J usage is TRBJ2-1, with TRBD2 matching 9 bases. V shed 8 bases and J 0 bases; nucleotides not matched to a gene: 14. The CDR3 is made up of 17 amino acids. From germline, CDR1 is DFQATT and CDR2 SNEGSKA (reference sequence). The CDR3 loop reads CSSTGLAGLSSYNEQFF. The CDR3 bases are TGCAGTTCTACCGGGCTAGCGGGGCTAAGCTCCTACAATGAGCAGTTCTTC.

This clonotype showed up many times. V and J are TRBV5-1 and TRBJ2-4; D is perhaps TRBD1 or TRBD2 (5 bases each). CDR1 SGHRS and CDR2 YFSETQ come from the germline V gene. CDR3 length: 14 amino acids. Between the trimmed V and J ends, which lost 5 bases and 0 bases, there was a span of 9 bases. CDR3 bases: TGCGCCAGCAGGCCCGGGACAGCCAAAAACATTCAGTACTTC. Translation: CASRPGTAKNIQYF.

This clonotype was found many times. The chain employs TRBV7-2 and TRBJ2-7, with TRBD2 identical over 7 bases. The CDR3 has 16 amino acids. With 1 base clipped from V and 0 bases from J, the junction kept 6 bases outside the gene matches. CDR1 SGHTA and CDR2 FQGNSA come from the germline V gene. CDR3 DNA sequence: TGTGCCAGCAGCTTAGTTCGAGCGGGGCGCTCCTACGAGCAGTACTTC. Encoded protein: CASSLVRAGRSYEQYF.

The chain links TRBV30 to TRBJ1-6, with D tentatively TRBD1 (5 bases). CDR1 and CDR2 from the germline V gene are GTSNPN and SVGIG (reference sequence). The CDR3 consists of 14 residues. V lost 1 base to trimming and J lost 14 bases, with 18 bases between them. CDR3: CAWSALWTLPTLHF. The CDR3 region has the DNA TGTGCCTGGAGTGCCCTATGGACACTTCCTACCCTCCACTTT.

Many counts were recorded for this clonotype. This chain joins TRBV5-1 and TRBJ2-1; D possibly uses TRBD1 or TRBD2 (5 bases each). The length of the CDR3 is 15 residues. Germline V gives CDR1 SGHRS, CDR2 YFSETQ. Trimming left V 9 bases short and J 0 bases short, with 16 bases between. The CDR3 loop reads CATSGGRSSYNEQFF. The CDR3 bases are TGCGCCACCAGTGGGGGTCGGAGCTCCTACAATGAGCAGTTCTTC. The full variable domain, completed using reference TRBV5-1 and TRBJ2-1, is KAGVTQTPRYLIKTRGQQVTLSCSPISGHRSVSWYQQTPGQGLQFLFEYFSETQRNKGNFPGRFSGRQFSNSRSEMNVSTLELGDSALYLCATSGGRSSYNEQFFGPGTRLTVL.

This clonotype was found a few times. This chain uses TRBV2 with TRBJ1-5, with D possibly matching TRBD1 (5 bases). CDR3 length: 16 residues. Germline V gene sequence: CDR1 SNHLY, CDR2 FYNNEI. Trimming cost V 2 bases and J 1 base, with 12 bases left between them. Here the CDR3 reads CASSERPWGSNQPQHF. The CDR3 region has the DNA TGTGCCAGCAGTGAAAGGCCCTGGGGGAGCAATCAGCCCCAGCATTTT.

This clonotype was counted ten times or more. The chain is built from TRBV29-1 and TRBJ1-5, with D tentatively TRBD1 (6 bases). The CDR3 spans 13 residues. Germline assignment: CDR1 SQVTM and CDR2 ANQGSEA. Trimming took 4 bases from V and 7 from J, leaving 14 bases between them. CDR3 nucleotide sequence: TGCAGCGTTGTCGTGGAGGGGGGCCAGCCCCAGCATTTT. Protein sequence: CSVVVEGGQPQHF.

This clonotype was observed at least ten times. The rearrangement joins TRBV7-8 to TRBJ2-3, with D perhaps given as TRBD1 or TRBD2 (5 bases each). The CDR3 contains 15 residues. Trimming took 0 bases from V and 8 from J, leaving 15 bases between them. CDR1 and CDR2 from the germline V gene are SGHVS and FQNEAQ. CDR3 in DNA: TGTGCCAGCAGCTTAGCTATGGGGGTCCTGGGTACGCAGTATTTT. The encoded protein is CASSLAMGVLGTQYF. Variable domain in full (rest from reference TRBV7-8 and TRBJ2-3): GAGVSQSPRYKVAKRGQDVALRCDPISGHVSLFWYQQALGQGPEFLTYFQNEAQLDKSGLPSDRFFAERPEGSVSTLKIQRTQQEDSAVYLCASSLAMGVLGTQYFGPGTRLTVL.

This chain links TRBV20-1 with TRBJ2-2; 9 positions agree with TRBD2. The CDR3 spans 15 residues. CDR1 and CDR2 from the germline V gene are DFQATT and SNEGSKA (reference sequence). J lost 7 bases, V lost 0 bases, and 6 bases had no gene match. The CDR3 is CSARDLAGFHGELFF. For the CDR3, the DNA is TGCAGTGCTAGAGATCTAGCGGGATTCCACGGGGAGCTGTTTTTT.

This clonotype has at least ten counts. The chain carries TRBV7-9 and TRBJ2-5, with 7 bases aligning to TRBD1. V trimming: 6 bases; J trimming: 5 bases; junction bases outside the gene matches: 9. Looked up from germline, CDR1 is SEHNR and CDR2 is FQNEAQ (reference sequence). This CDR3 region has 14 residues. The CDR3: CASRPPRGIETQYF. CDR3 in DNA: TGTGCCAGCAGACCTCCCAGGGGGATCGAGACCCAGTACTTC. The full variable domain, with the rest looked up from reference TRBV7-9 and TRBJ2-5, is DTGVSQNPRHKITKRGQNVTFRCDPISEHNRLYWYRQTLGQGPEFLTYFQNEAQLEKSRLLSDRFSAERPKGSFSTLEIQRTEQGDSAMYLCASRPPRGIETQYFGPGTRLLVL.